The 3 T cell receptor beta chains presented below share a single source sample, sequenced in a study of blood T cell repertoires in COVID-19. Sequenced by immunoSEQ multiplex PCR; TCRdb stores in-frame clones only, minus some. In the table there are 350,000 to 550,000 clones, approximately 90% of which are singletons. Sequencing used peripheral blood. Receptors originate from a woman under 40 with acute or convalescent COVID-19.

This sequence joins TRBV5-1 and TRBJ2-1; D gene uncertain. Trimming took 4 bases from V and 9 from J, leaving 20 bases between them. This CDR3 is built from 15 residues. Germline loops: CDR1 SGHRS, CDR2 YFSETQ. In DNA form, the CDR3 reads TGCGCCAGCAGCGAAGCCCCCGACCTCCTAGGTGAGCAGTTCTTC. It translates to CASSEAPDLLGEQFF. The whole variable domain, filled in from reference TRBV5-1 and TRBJ2-1, reads KAGVTQTPRYLIKTRGQQVTLSCSPISGHRSVSWYQQTPGQGLQFLFEYFSETQRNKGNFPGRFSGRQFSNSRSEMNVSTLELGDSALYLCASSEAPDLLGEQFFGPGTRLTVL.

This chain connects TRBV7-2 to TRBJ2-7; 11 positions agree with TRBD1. CDR1 and CDR2 (germline): SGHTA, FQGNSA. The CDR3 length is 14 residues. The V and J ends lost 4 bases and 5 bases, in that order; junction bases with no gene match: 4. The CDR3, as DNA: TGTGCCAGCAGCTCTGGACAGGGGGCCAACGAGCAGTACTTC. Its translation is CASSSGQGANEQYF.

The J gene is TRBJ2-1, the V gene TRBV10-1, with D possibly TRBD1 on 5 matching bases. Trimming removed 3 bases at V and 8 bases at J, with 17 bases between. CDR1 WNHNN and CDR2 SYGVQD come from the germline V gene (reference sequence). The CDR3 consists of 15 residues. The CDR3 here is CASSDPHQGGDEQFF. In DNA form, the CDR3 reads TGCGCCAGCAGTGACCCGCATCAGGGTGGGGATGAGCAGTTCTTC.